The present entry profiles one TCR beta chain with its context. What it binds is unknown. A multiplex PCR was run with 60 Vbeta primers and 13 Jbeta primers. Sequencing used immunoSEQ multiplex PCR; TCRdb keeps in-frame clones, though not all of them. The repertoire holds around 180,000 clones, with 80% as singletons. These data belong to a study of cytomegalovirus exposure and HLA in healthy donors. Study findings and constraints: The investigators catalogued 150 to 200 TCR beta chains as cytomegalovirus-associated. It was reported that the classifier diagnosed cytomegalovirus status with high specificity and sensitivity in both the original and validation cohorts.

Whereas donors were nominally healthy upon sampling, unrecorded immune exposures were probable. The specimen was PBMCs. This TCR was sampled from a man aged 25 to 45 in good health and CMV-seropositive.

The CDR3 is CASSVWGQGGNEQYF. The CDR3 DNA follows: TGTGCCAGCAGCGTTTGGGGACAGGGGGGGAACGAGCAGTACTTC. V gene TRBV9 combines with J gene TRBJ2-7, with 11 nucleotides matching TRBD1. This CDR3 has 15 residues. Germline CDR1 reads SGDLS; CDR2 reads YYNGEE. Unmatched junction bases numbered 6, after V lost 2 bases and J lost 5 bases.